This T cell receptor (beta chain) was sequenced for a study of vaccination and CD4 T cells after COVID-19. Study overall: Post-COVID specimens were obtained a median around 100 days after diagnosis (range 35 to 161).

CDR1 and CDR2 (germline): DFQATT, SNEGSKA (reference sequence). Germline trimming cut 3 bases from V and 0 bases from J; bases unmatched to any gene: 8. The CDR3 runs 15 residues. TCRdb reprocessed the PCR reads via MiXCR and lists one record per CDR3 protein. The sample carries approximately 17,000 distinct CDR3 sequences, 55% to 80% recorded once. This clonotype appeared a few times. The receptor comes from a human donor who had recovered from COVID-19. Sequenced here: CD4+ T cells from blood, sampled after SARS-CoV-2 vaccination. The rearrangement links TRBV20-1 to TRBJ2-7, with TRBD2 matching 7 bases. CDR3 region: CSARNLAGFSYEQYF. CDR3 sequence (DNA): TGCAGTGCTAGGAATTTAGCGGGTTTCTCCTACGAGCAGTACTTC.